This is a list of T cell receptor beta chains from one sample in a study of OX40 agonist ivuxolimab in advanced cancers. TCRdb's table, derived via immunoSEQ multiplex PCR, lists solely in-frame clones and lacks some. The table has 50,000 or so clones, roughly 92% seen once; the top ten hold roughly 12%. The input for sequencing was CD4+ or CD8+ T cells sorted from blood, taken in a trial of the OX40 agonist ivuxolimab. These receptors originate from an adult with an advanced solid tumor such as melanoma, head and neck, liver or kidney cancer. Each CDR3 is given with its conserved first and last residue. D genes are given only for firm matches. For some rows the clone size is stated as once, few or many, or as a class when expanded; others skip it.

J	size	V	D	CDR3	DNA
TRBJ1-1	.	TRBV19	TRBD1	CASSIEPGGGVRAFF	TGTGCCAGTAGTATAGAGCCAGGGGGTGGAGTGAGAGCTTTCTTT
TRBJ2-7	.	TRBV14	.	CASSQVHEQYF	TGTGCCAGCAGCCAAGTACACGAGCAGTACTTC
TRBJ2-4	once	TRBV28	TRBD2	CASSRRTSGLAKNIQYF	TGTGCCAGCAGTAGGAGGACTAGCGGACTAGCCAAAAACATTCAGTACTTC
TRBJ2-3	.	TRBV5-1	.	CASAIEKDTQYF	TGCGCCAGCGCTATTGAGAAGGATACGCAGTATTTT
TRBJ2-5	.	TRBV7-9	.	CASSRPELGGKTQYF	TGTGCCAGCAGCAGACCCGAACTCGGGGGAAAGACCCAGTACTTC
TRBJ2-5	.	TRBV6-5	TRBD2	CASSYSGLATQETQYF	TGTGCCAGCAGTTACTCCGGACTAGCGACTCAAGAGACCCAGTACTTC
TRBJ1-6	.	TRBV19	.	CASSQGSRNSPLHF	TGTGCCAGTAGCCAGGGTAGTCGGAATTCACCCCTCCACTTT
TRBJ1-1	.	TRBV6-5	TRBD1	CASRQGAETEAFF	TGTGCCAGCAGACAGGGGGCCGAAACTGAAGCTTTCTTT
TRBJ2-7	once	TRBV4-2	.	CASSFDGSYEQYF	TGTGCCAGCAGCTTCGACGGGAGCTACGAGCAGTACTTC
TRBJ2-5	.	TRBV13	.	CASSLGDAKTQYF	TGTGCCAGCAGCTTAGGGGACGCAAAGACCCAGTACTTC
TRBJ2-7	.	TRBV5-8	.	CASSPLGLYEQYF	TGTGCCAGCAGCCCTTTGGGGCTTTACGAGCAGTACTTC
TRBJ2-7	.	TRBV6-6	.	CASSQRGGHEQYF	TGTGCCAGCAGCCAGAGAGGGGGACACGAGCAGTACTTC
TRBJ2-7	.	TRBV18	TRBD2	CASSPSGLREGYEQYF	TGTGCCAGCTCACCATCAGGGCTGCGGGAGGGCTACGAGCAGTACTTC
TRBJ2-7	.	TRBV19	.	CASSQGAYEQYF	TGTGCCAGTAGTCAGGGAGCGTACGAGCAGTACTTC
TRBJ2-7	.	TRBV6-1	TRBD1	CASSGTGTGLGEQYF	TGTGCCAGCAGTGGCACCGGGACAGGGCTAGGCGAGCAGTACTTC
TRBJ2-2	.	TRBV28	TRBD1	CASSLYTGTGGLGGELFF	TGTGCCAGCAGTTTATATACCGGGACAGGGGGCCTGGGCGGGGAGCTGTTTTTT
TRBJ1-6	.	TRBV5-8	.	CASSPQEGIGSPLHF	TGTGCCAGCAGCCCCCAGGAGGGGATAGGTTCACCCCTCCACTTT
TRBJ2-3	.	TRBV5-5	.	CASSIVRETDTQYF	TGTGCCAGCAGCATTGTCAGGGAAACAGATACGCAGTATTTT
TRBJ1-5	.	TRBV28	TRBD1	CASRGTASYSNQPQHF	TGTGCCAGCCGCGGGACAGCTTCATATAGCAATCAGCCCCAGCATTTT
TRBJ2-3	.	TRBV19	.	CASSARQPSTDTQYF	TGTGCCAGTAGTGCCCGACAGCCTAGCACAGATACGCAGTATTTT
TRBJ2-7	.	TRBV9	.	CASSVGEGNEQYF	TGTGCCAGCAGCGTAGGAGAAGGAAACGAGCAGTACTTC
TRBJ2-1	.	TRBV11-2	TRBD2	CASSLWAGGYNEQFF	TGTGCCAGCAGCTTATGGGCGGGGGGGTACAATGAGCAGTTCTTC
TRBJ2-3	.	TRBV7-3	.	CASSPRGLGDTQYF	TGTGCCAGCAGCCCCCGAGGTCTTGGAGATACGCAGTATTTT
TRBJ2-7	.	TRBV6-5	.	CASRPPGQLLKQYF	TGTGCCAGCAGACCCCCCGGCCAACTCCTGAAGCAGTACTTC
TRBJ2-7	once	TRBV6-6	.	CASKVGYEQYF	TGTGCCAGCAAGGTGGGTTACGAGCAGTACTTC
TRBJ2-6	once	TRBV5-1	TRBD1	CASSTGTVQYVLTF	TGCGCCAGCAGCACTGGGACAGTCCAGTACGTCCTGACTTTC
TRBJ1-6	.	TRBV2	.	CASSEALGTWKNSPLHF	TGTGCCAGCAGTGAAGCGCTGGGCACGTGGAAAAATTCACCCCTCCACTTT
TRBJ2-1	.	TRBV7-2	.	CASSLTGTYNEQFF	TGTGCCAGCAGCTTAACAGGAACCTACAATGAGCAGTTCTTC
TRBJ2-3	.	TRBV5-4	TRBD1	CASSPMTGVGDTQYF	TGTGCCAGCAGCCCTATGACAGGGGTGGGAGATACGCAGTATTTT
TRBJ2-1	.	TRBV7-3	.	CASSLTGGPHNEQFF	TGTGCCAGCAGCTTAACGGGAGGTCCCCACAATGAGCAGTTCTTC
TRBJ1-5	once	TRBV28	.	CASSLFIGGQPQHF	TGTGCCAGCAGTTTATTTATTGGAGGTCAGCCCCAGCATTTT
TRBJ2-1	.	TRBV6-5	.	CASSPYNEQFF	TGTGCCAGCAGTCCCTACAATGAGCAGTTCTTC
TRBJ2-2	.	TRBV5-4	TRBD2	CASSLRGGSNTGELFF	TGTGCCAGCAGCTTGCGGGGCGGGAGTAACACCGGGGAGCTGTTTTTT
TRBJ2-3	.	TRBV27	TRBD2	CASSLYLPRTSGTADTQYF	TGTGCCAGCAGTTTATACCTCCCAAGGACTAGCGGGACCGCAGATACGCAGTATTTT
TRBJ2-3	.	TRBV27	.	CASSLSQAGYTDTQYF	TGTGCCAGCAGTTTGTCCCAGGCGGGATACACAGATACGCAGTATTTT
TRBJ1-5	.	TRBV6-1	.	CASSDAGDQPQHF	TGTGCCAGCAGTGATGCAGGGGATCAGCCCCAGCATTTT
TRBJ1-2	.	TRBV6-1	TRBD1	CASSELGIRGRGYTF	TGTGCCAGCAGTGAACTAGGAATCAGGGGGCGAGGCTACACCTTC
TRBJ2-1	.	TRBV5-5	TRBD1	CASSLNWDSYNEQFF	TGTGCCAGCAGCTTGAACTGGGACAGCTACAATGAGCAGTTCTTC
TRBJ1-1	.	TRBV19	.	CASSIRAEVNTEAFF	TGTGCCAGTAGTATACGGGCGGAAGTGAACACTGAAGCTTTCTTT
TRBJ1-6	once	TRBV5-4	.	CASSSGTVNSPLHF	TGTGCCAGCAGCTCCGGGACTGTAAATTCACCCCTCCACTTT
TRBJ1-5	.	TRBV28	TRBD1	CASSLGGGGLNWPQHF	TGTGCCAGCAGTTTAGGGGGAGGGGGCCTAAATTGGCCCCAGCATTTT
TRBJ2-5	.	TRBV18	TRBD2	CASSRRSSGGTETQYF	TGTGCCAGCTCACGACGATCAAGCGGGGGAACAGAGACCCAGTACTTC
TRBJ2-7	.	TRBV6-5	.	CASRTGTEANEQYF	TGTGCCAGCCGAACAGGGACGGAGGCGAACGAGCAGTACTTC
TRBJ2-7	.	TRBV5-1	TRBD2	CASSLGALAGVSSYEQYF	TGCGCCAGCAGCTTGGGCGCACTAGCGGGAGTGAGCTCCTACGAGCAGTACTTC
TRBJ2-3	.	TRBV27	TRBD2	CASRYLAGRTDTQYF	TGTGCCAGCAGGTACTTAGCGGGCCGCACAGATACGCAGTATTTT
TRBJ2-4	.	TRBV19	.	CARRQPTKNIQYF	TGTGCCCGCCGACAGCCTACCAAAAACATTCAGTACTTC
TRBJ2-1	.	TRBV25-1	TRBD2	CASSRLAGQSSYNEQFF	TGTGCCAGCAGTCGACTAGCGGGCCAGAGCTCCTACAATGAGCAGTTCTTC
TRBJ1-5	.	TRBV28	.	CASSFLTPQGLQGSNQPQHF	TGTGCCAGCAGTTTTTTGACCCCACAGGGACTCCAGGGCAGCAATCAGCCCCAGCATTTT
TRBJ2-1	.	TRBV7-3	TRBD1	CASSQGARTGEFF	TGTGCCAGCAGTCAAGGTGCTAGGACAGGGGAATTCTTC
TRBJ1-6	once	TRBV4-3	.	CASRIWTGNSPLHF	TGCGCCAGCAGGATTTGGACGGGAAATTCACCCCTCCACTTT
TRBJ2-1	.	TRBV7-7	TRBD1	CASSPTTGNEQFF	TGTGCTAGCAGCCCCACGACAGGGAATGAGCAGTTCTTC
TRBJ1-2	.	TRBV5-1	.	CASSLFWGGTGGYTF	TGCGCCAGCAGCTTGTTTTGGGGGGGAACAGGAGGCTACACCTTC
TRBJ2-3	.	TRBV5-1	TRBD1	CASSYGQGARSGTDTQYF	TGCGCCAGCAGCTACGGACAGGGGGCGCGAAGTGGCACAGATACGCAGTATTTT